The T cell receptor (beta chain) described here comes from a study of cytomegalovirus exposure and HLA in healthy donors. TCRdb's table, derived via immunoSEQ multiplex PCR, lists solely in-frame clones and lacks some. The sample has 150,000 to 200,000 clones; about 84% are singletons. Sequenced material: PBMCs. The TCR was taken from a woman aged 18-29 years in good health and CMV-seronegative.

CDR3: CASRNTDSYNSPLHF. Here the CDR3 DNA reads TGTGCCAGCAGGAACACGGACAGCTATAATTCACCCCTCCACTTT. The chain carries TRBV7-9 and TRBJ1-6, with D tentatively TRBD1 (6 bases). Germline assignment: CDR1 SEHNR and CDR2 FQNEAQ (reference sequence). V lost 6 bases to trimming and J lost 3 bases, with 12 bases between them. The CDR3 is made up of 15 amino acids.